Below, 30 T cell receptor beta chains from the same sample are listed, as sequenced in a study of cytomegalovirus exposure and HLA in healthy donors. The PCR contained 60 Vbeta and 13 Jbeta primers. Method: immunoSEQ multiplex PCR; TCRdb's copy keeps in-frame clones and lacks some. The sample yields 200,000 or so clones, around 75% seen once. Sequenced: PBMCs. The receptor set was obtained from a woman aged 25-40 years in good health and CMV-seropositive.

The V call is TRBV7-2, the J call TRBJ2-5; 11 nucleotides line up with TRBD2. This CDR3 is built from 15 residues. Trimming at V came to 5 bases and at J to 4 bases, leaving 6 bases not matched to a gene. Germline V gene sequence: CDR1 SGHTA, CDR2 FQGNSA. CDR3 in amino acids: CASSRSSGGRETQYF. In nucleotides, the CDR3 is TGTGCCAGCAGCCGGTCTAGCGGGGGGAGAGAGACCCAGTACTTC.

CDR3 sequence reads: CASSDSGQDYEQYF. The CDR3 coding sequence is TGTGCCAGCAGTGATAGCGGACAGGACTACGAGCAGTACTTC. The chain links TRBV2 to TRBJ2-7, with D tentatively TRBD1 (7 bases). CDR1 and CDR2 (germline): SNHLY, FYNNEI. This CDR3 has 14 residues. V was cut by 3 bases and J by 3 bases, with 12 bases left in between. The whole variable domain, filled in from reference TRBV2 and TRBJ2-7, reads EPEVTQTPSHQVTQMGQEVILRCVPISNHLYFYWYRQILGQKVEFLVSFYNNEISEKSEIFDDQFSVERPDGSNFTLKIRSTKLEDSAMYFCASSDSGQDYEQYFGPGTRLTVT.

V is TRBV5-1 and J is TRBJ2-5, with a tentative D call TRBD2 (6 bases). The germline CDR1 and CDR2 sequences are SGHRS and YFSETQ. The ends were cut back, 4 bases at V and 4 bases at J, with 17 bases in the middle. CDR3 length: 15 amino acids. The CDR3 reads CASSPRRGLRETQYF. The CDR3, as DNA: TGCGCCAGCAGCCCGAGGAGGGGACTTAGAGAGACCCAGTACTTC.

This clone was seen once. The rearrangement uses TRBV7-8 and TRBJ1-1; D remains ambiguous. The V gene lost 5 bases and the J gene lost 5 bases, with 12 bases spanning the gap. The CDR3 spans 13 residues. From germline, CDR1 is SGHVS and CDR2 FQNEAQ. The CDR3 nucleotides are TGTGCCAGCAGCACAAAACGTGTAACTGAAGCTTTCTTT. Amino acid sequence: CASSTKRVTEAFF.

The rearrangement joins TRBV7-8 to TRBJ2-7; 9 bases line up with TRBD2. J gave up 3 bases and V 1 base, and 7 bases lay outside the gene matches. The CDR3 has 16 residues. Germline V gives CDR1 SGHVS, CDR2 FQNEAQ. The CDR3 bases are TGTGCCAGCAGCTTAGGTACTAGCGGGCTAGACTACGAGCAGTACTTC. Translating gives CASSLGTSGLDYEQYF.

The chain carries TRBV6-5 and TRBJ1-1; TRBD1 aligns across 7 bases. Per germline, CDR1 MNHEY and CDR2 SVGAGI. This CDR3 comprises 11 residues. V lost 5 bases to trimming and J lost 8 bases; unmatched junction nucleotides: 2. CDR3 sequence reads: CASSRQGEAFF. CDR3 DNA: TGTGCCAGCAGTCGACAGGGCGAAGCTTTCTTT.

V usage is TRBV5-1 and J usage is TRBJ1-2, with TRBD1 matching 8 bases. Germline V CDR1 and CDR2: SGHRS, YFSETQ. CDR3 size: 15 residues. V trimming: 4 bases; J trimming: 3 bases; junction bases outside the gene matches: 8. CDR3 coding DNA: TGCGCCAGCAGCCCCCGGACAGGGTTGGACTATGGCTACACCTTC. It encodes CASSPRTGLDYGYTF.

This chain links TRBV11-3 with TRBJ2-2; the D gene is possibly TRBD2 (5 bases). Trimming took 6 bases from V and 4 from J, leaving 15 bases between them. In germline, CDR1 is SGHNT, CDR2 YENEEA. The CDR3 is made up of 15 amino acids. CDR3 loop: CASSPLTSPTGELFF. The CDR3 nucleotides are TGTGCCAGCAGTCCCCTCACTAGTCCCACCGGGGAGCTGTTTTTT. The full variable domain, completed using reference TRBV11-3 and TRBJ2-2, is EAGVVQSPRYKIIEKKQPVAFWCNPISGHNTLYWYLQNLGQGPELLIRYENEEAVDDSQLPKDRFSAERLKGVDSTLKIQPAELGDSAVYLCASSPLTSPTGELFFGEGSRLTVL.

The chain employs TRBV28 and TRBJ2-3, with 8 positions matching TRBD2. Germline CDR1 is MDHEN and CDR2 is SYDVKM. The CDR3 totals 16 residues. V gave up 5 bases and J gave up 4 bases; unmatched junction bases: 11. CDR3 in amino acids: CASSLGGAGRADTQYF. DNA for the CDR3: TGTGCCAGCAGTCTCGGGGGAGCCGGGAGGGCAGATACGCAGTATTTT. The full variable domain, in which reference TRBV28 and TRBJ2-3 provide the parts outside the CDR3, is DVKVTQSSRYLVKRTGEKVFLECVQDMDHENMFWYRQDPGLGLRLIYFSYDVKMKEKGDIPEGYSVSREKKERFSLILESASTNQTSMYLCASSLGGAGRADTQYFGPGTRLTVL.

This clone has only a few counts. This sequence joins TRBV6-6 and TRBJ1-6; TRBD1 aligns across 7 bases. This CDR3 is built from 15 residues. With V trimmed by 10 bases and J by 8 bases, 14 bases remained unmatched. Germline V CDR1 and CDR2: MNHNY, SVGAGI (reference sequence). CDR3 residues: CATVRRTGEDSPLHF. The CDR3 DNA is TGTGCCACCGTTCGTCGGACAGGCGAAGATTCACCCCTCCACTTT.

This clone was picked up a small number of times. The genes are TRBV6-5 and TRBJ2-5; 8 positions agree with TRBD2. This CDR3 contains 15 residues. Germline trimming cut 2 bases from V and 5 bases from J; bases unmatched to any gene: 7. Germline-derived CDR1 and CDR2 are MNHEY and SVGAGI. CDR3: CASSYVGLAKETQYF. The CDR3 region has the DNA TGTGCCAGCAGTTACGTAGGACTAGCTAAGGAGACCCAGTACTTC.

A few counts support this clone. The CDR3 region is CASSVLGGSPGELFF. CDR3 nucleotide sequence: TGTGCCAGCAGCGTTCTGGGCGGGAGCCCCGGGGAGCTGTTTTTT. The V call is TRBV9, the J call TRBJ2-2, with 7 nucleotides matching TRBD2. The CDR3 is 15 amino acids. The trim removed 2 bases at V and 6 bases at J, leaving 7 bases unmatched. CDR1 is SGDLS, CDR2 YYNGEE, per germline.

In this sample, this clone turned up a few times. The chain employs TRBV28 and TRBJ2-5, with 13 bases fitting TRBD2. CDR3 length: 17 amino acids. Germline-derived CDR1 and CDR2 are MDHEN and SYDVKM. The V segment lost 3 bases and the J segment 2 bases; nucleotides outside the gene matches: 6. The CDR3 is CASSFSPGLAGQETQYF. CDR3 sequence (DNA): TGTGCCAGCAGTTTCTCCCCGGGACTAGCGGGACAAGAGACCCAGTACTTC.

This clone has just a few counts. The rearrangement links TRBV7-9 to TRBJ1-1, with unresolved D. With 3 bases removed from V and 4 bases from J, the gap between germline ends came to 9 bases. There are 13 residues in the CDR3. Germline V CDR1 and CDR2: SEHNR, FQNEAQ (reference sequence). The CDR3: CASSFTSITEAFF. The CDR3 bases are TGTGCCAGCAGCTTTACTTCCATCACTGAAGCTTTCTTT.

V is TRBV15 and J is TRBJ2-7, with D possibly being TRBD1 (5 bases). The CDR3 is made up of 14 amino acids. Trimming stripped 4 bases from V and 4 bases from J, with 14 bases between. Germline CDR1 is LNHNV and CDR2 is YYDKDF (reference sequence). The CDR3 nucleotides read TGTGCCACCAGCAACCAGGGTCCATCATACGAGCAGTACTTC. This translates into CATSNQGPSYEQYF.

The chain is built from TRBV7-9 and TRBJ2-7; 9 positions agree with TRBD1. After removal of 5 bases from V and 0 bases from J, the junction contained 5 bases not matched to a gene. The CDR3 runs 15 residues. Germline CDR1 is SEHNR and CDR2 is FQNEAQ (reference sequence). The CDR3: CASSSRTGVSYEQYF. For the CDR3, the DNA is TGTGCCAGCAGCAGCCGGACAGGGGTCTCCTACGAGCAGTACTTC. The whole variable domain, filled in from reference TRBV7-9 and TRBJ2-7, reads DTGVSQNPRHKITKRGQNVTFRCDPISEHNRLYWYRQTLGQGPEFLTYFQNEAQLEKSRLLSDRFSAERPKGSFSTLEIQRTEQGDSAMYLCASSSRTGVSYEQYFGPGTRLTVT.

The V gene is TRBV19, the J gene TRBJ1-5; tentatively, D is TRBD1 (6 bases). CDR1 is LNHDA, CDR2 SQIVND, per germline (reference sequence). V was cut by 5 bases and J by 7 bases, with 12 bases left in between. The CDR3 totals 13 residues. The chain's CDR3 is CASSHGGEQPQHF. DNA of the CDR3: TGTGCCAGTAGTCATGGGGGCGAACAGCCCCAGCATTTT.

The chain employs TRBV2 and TRBJ2-5; D is undetermined. The CDR3 has 11 amino acids. V was pared by 5 bases and J by 2 bases, with 3 bases between. Germline CDR1 reads SNHLY; CDR2 reads FYNNEI. CDR3 amino acids: CASSRQETQYF. CDR3 sequence (DNA): TGTGCCAGCAGTCGTCAAGAGACCCAGTACTTC.

The CDR3 here is CASSGGQGTEAFF. In DNA, the CDR3 is TGTGCCAGCAGCGGGGGACAGGGCACTGAAGCTTTCTTT. The chain has TRBV7-6 and TRBJ1-1; 9 nucleotides match TRBD1. The CDR3 loop spans 13 amino acids. In germline, CDR1 is SGHVS, CDR2 FNYEAQ. The V segment lost 5 bases and the J segment 4 bases; nucleotides outside the gene matches: 2. The entire variable domain, with the rest obtained from reference TRBV7-6 and TRBJ1-1, is as follows: GAGVSQSPRYKVTKRGQDVALRCDPISGHVSLYWYRQALGQGPEFLTYFNYEAQQDKSGLPNDRFSAERPEGSISTLTIQRTEQRDSAMYRCASSGGQGTEAFFGQGTRLTVV.

The rearrangement links TRBV27 to TRBJ2-3, with D possibly matching TRBD1 (5 bases). Germline CDR1 is MNHEY and CDR2 is SMNVEV (reference sequence). This CDR3 spans 17 amino acids. V was clipped by 5 bases and J by 2 bases, with 20 bases between them. The CDR3 spells CASSPQTAQASTDTQYF. The CDR3 DNA reads TGTGCCAGCAGTCCCCAGACAGCCCAAGCTTCCACAGATACGCAGTATTTT.

The CDR3 is CASSEQGVGVGYTF. CDR3 DNA sequence: TGTGCCAGCAGCGAACAGGGTGTAGGAGTAGGCTACACCTTC. This chain connects TRBV11-2 to TRBJ1-2, with D perhaps matching TRBD1 (6 bases). This CDR3 spans 14 amino acids. The V end was cut by 5 bases, the J end by 8 bases, with 18 bases between. The V gene's germline CDR1 is SGHAT and CDR2 FQNNGV.

With regard to this clone: The junction and the germline gene differ at one end; a read error may be behind it. This chain uses TRBV5-1 with TRBJ2-7; 8 nucleotides line up with TRBD1. This CDR3 is 14 amino acids long. Germline CDR1 and CDR2: SGHRS and YFSETQ. The CDR3 here is CASSKRTGSYGQYF. The CDR3, as DNA: TGCGCCAGCAGCAAGAGGACAGGGTCCTACGGGCAGTACTTC.

The chain combines TRBV5-6 with TRBJ1-5; 7 bases line up with TRBD1. Trimming at V came to 3 bases and at J to 2 bases, leaving 5 bases not matched to a gene. The CDR3 extends over 15 amino acids. Germline lookup yields CDR1 SGHDT and CDR2 YYEEEE. The CDR3 here is CASSYYRGRNQPQHF. CDR3 in DNA: TGTGCCAGCAGCTACTACAGGGGTCGCAATCAGCCCCAGCATTTT.

V usage is TRBV2 and J usage is TRBJ2-7; 8 bases line up with TRBD2. V was clipped by 5 bases and J by 6 bases; unmatched bases: 9. The CDR3 has 14 amino acids. Germline V CDR1 and CDR2: SNHLY, FYNNEI. In DNA, the CDR3 is TGTGCCAGCAGTAGGGTCGGGACTAGTCCCGAGCAGTACTTC. Protein product: CASSRVGTSPEQYF.

J is TRBJ1-5 and V is TRBV29-1; 9 bases fit TRBD1. This CDR3 is 17 amino acids long. In germline, CDR1 is SQVTM, CDR2 ANQGSEA. After removal of 7 bases from V and 0 bases from J, the junction contained 13 bases not matched to a gene. CDR3 region: CSGAPGQGAFSNQPQHF. As DNA, the CDR3 is TGCAGCGGGGCCCCGGGACAGGGAGCTTTTAGCAATCAGCCCCAGCATTTT.

The gene calls are TRBV14 and TRBJ1-2; 7 nucleotides agree with TRBD1. With V trimmed by 2 bases and J by 3 bases, 3 bases remained unmatched. This CDR3 has 14 residues. Germline values: CDR1 SGHDN, CDR2 FVKESK. CDR3 sequence: CASSQIGGDYGYTF. The CDR3 DNA sequence: TGTGCCAGCAGCCAAATAGGGGGCGACTATGGCTACACCTTC.

The chain is built from TRBV7-2 and TRBJ1-5; 12 bases align to TRBD1. This CDR3 spans 15 amino acids. V was pared by 5 bases and J by 6 bases, with 5 bases of the junction left unmatched. Germline V gene sequence: CDR1 SGHTA, CDR2 FQGNSA. CDR3 sequence reads: CASSRGTGGGQPQHF. The CDR3 coding sequence is TGTGCCAGCAGCCGAGGGACAGGGGGCGGTCAGCCCCAGCATTTT.

V is TRBV4-2 and J is TRBJ1-6; D call uncertain. Trimming removed 0 bases from V and 1 base from J, with 7 bases in between. The CDR3 covers 16 residues. Germline loops: CDR1 LGHNA, CDR2 YNFKEQ. CDR3 in DNA: TGTGCCAGCAGCCAAGAGGCGGGTTCCTATAATTCACCCCTCCACTTT. Amino acid sequence: CASSQEAGSYNSPLHF.

The chain combines TRBV15 with TRBJ2-3; 8 nucleotides align to TRBD2. The junction had 8 bases not matched to a gene; V was cut back by 0 bases and J by 9 bases. The CDR3 totals 15 residues. Germline CDR1 is LNHNV and CDR2 is YYDKDF (reference sequence). CDR3: CATSRDLIAGNTQYF. The CDR3 nucleotides are TGTGCCACCAGCAGAGATCTGATAGCGGGAAACACGCAGTATTTT.

This clone showed up just once. The chain uses TRBV28 and TRBJ1-4, with D possibly matching TRBD1 (6 bases). The germline V gene has CDR1 MDHEN and CDR2 SYDVKM. The CDR3 spans 15 residues. Trimming left V 5 bases short and J 4 bases short, with 14 bases between. The CDR3 sequence is CASSPGDRFNEKLFF. The CDR3 region has the DNA TGTGCCAGCAGTCCTGGAGACAGGTTTAATGAAAAACTGTTTTTT.